The 14 T cell receptor beta chains presented below share a single source sample, sequenced in a study of T cells after yellow fever vaccination. TCRdb fed the 5' RACE reads into MiXCR, producing one record per CDR3 protein. The sample carries around 330,000 distinct CDR3 sequences, roughly 3.5% recorded once. This material consisted of PBMCs, taken on the day of the yellow fever booster vaccination. These TCRs come from a man between 18 and 35 years old who received the YFV17D yellow fever vaccine.

This clonotype was picked up a small number of times. The J gene is TRBJ2-7, the V gene TRBV4-2; 7 nucleotides match TRBD1. V lost 0 bases and J lost 1; bases outside the gene matches: 12. This CDR3 region has 18 residues. Germline V gene data show CDR1 as LGHNA and CDR2 as YNFKEQ. CDR3 in amino acids: CASSQDPPFTGVSYEQYF. The CDR3 coding sequence is TGTGCCAGCAGCCAAGACCCTCCTTTTACAGGGGTTTCCTACGAGCAGTACTTC.

The table lists this clonotype with many counts. The V call is TRBV6-2 or TRBV6-3, the J call TRBJ2-7, with 9 bases fitting TRBD1. V was clipped by 6 bases and J by 6 bases; unmatched bases: 6. CDR1 is MNHEY and CDR2 is SVGEGT in the germline V gene. The CDR3 is 13 amino acids. The CDR3 is CASRRTGAGEQYF. For the CDR3, the DNA is TGTGCCAGCAGAAGGACAGGGGCGGGCGAGCAGTACTTC.

This clonotype was detected many times. This chain uses TRBV15 with TRBJ2-7; no clear D. Germline V lookup: CDR1 LNHNV, CDR2 YYDKDF (reference sequence). The CDR3 covers 14 residues. V lost 0 bases, J lost 5 bases, and 11 bases lay in between. The CDR3 coding sequence is TGTGCCACCAGCAGAGATCCGGCCCCTGACGAGCAGTACTTC. Protein: CATSRDPAPDEQYF.

This clonotype has just a few counts. The CDR3 here is CASSVTGNTGELFF. The CDR3 nucleotides are TGTGCCAGCAGCGTGACGGGGAACACCGGGGAGCTGTTTTTT. The V and J genes are TRBV9 and TRBJ2-2, with no clear D. Germline V gene lookup returns CDR1 SGDLS and CDR2 YYNGEE. The CDR3 runs to 14 residues. V lost 2 bases and J 1 base, leaving 6 bases between the germline ends.

This clonotype was counted between two and nine times. This sequence joins TRBV29-1 and TRBJ1-1; weak D call: TRBD1 (5 bases). V was pared by 6 bases and J by 6 bases, with 29 bases between. Germline V gene sequence: CDR1 SQVTM, CDR2 ANQGSEA. This CDR3 region has 17 residues. CDR3 sequence (DNA): TGCAGCGTACGGGCGTCCCAGGGAAGTACTATTATGCCTGAAGCTTTCTTT. It codes for CSVRASQGSTIMPEAFF.

This clonotype came up many times. The rearrangement links TRBV11-2 to TRBJ2-2; TRBD1 is a possible D gene (5 bases). The CDR3 runs to 16 residues. Trimming cost V 0 bases and J 6 bases, with 14 bases left between them. Germline V CDR1 and CDR2: SGHAT, FQNNGV. The CDR3 loop is CASSLDMAGLAGELFF. CDR3 DNA: TGTGCCAGCAGCTTAGATATGGCAGGGTTAGCCGGGGAGCTGTTTTTT. Based on the CDR3 plus reference TRBV11-2 and TRBJ2-2, the full variable domain is EAGVAQSPRYKIIEKRQSVAFWCNPISGHATLYWYQQILGQGPKLLIQFQNNGVVDDSQLPKDRFSAERLKGVDSTLKIQPAKLEDSAVYLCASSLDMAGLAGELFFGEGSRLTVL.

The genes are TRBV5-4 and TRBJ2-5; a weak D match, TRBD1 (8 bases). CDR1 is SGHNT, CDR2 YYREEE, per germline (reference sequence). V was trimmed by 4 bases and J by 5 bases, leaving 18 bases between them. The CDR3 length is 15 residues. The CDR3 region has the DNA TGTGCCAGCAGCGCCAGAGAACAGGGGGGGGAGACCCAGTACTTC. Protein sequence: CASSAREQGGETQYF.

In its sample, this clonotype was seen many times. The chain has TRBV4-3 and TRBJ1-3, with D perhaps matching TRBD1 (6 bases). The CDR3 totals 17 residues. Germline CDR1 LGHNA, CDR2 YSLEER. Trimming cost V 0 bases and J 3 bases, with 15 bases left between them. CDR3 nucleotide sequence: TGCGCCAGCAGCCAAGAGTTCCAGGGGCTAGGTGGAAACACCATATATTTT. Protein product: CASSQEFQGLGGNTIYF.

This clonotype was observed at least ten times. CDR3 region: CSVAATDRGLAEAFF. The DNA for the CDR3 is TGCAGCGTGGCGGCCACCGACAGGGGGCTCGCTGAAGCTTTCTTT. The chain has TRBV29-1 and TRBJ1-1; 10 nucleotides line up with TRBD1. CDR1 and CDR2 from the germline V gene are SQVTM and ANQGSEA. The CDR3 consists of 15 residues. After removal of 6 bases from V and 6 bases from J, the junction contained 13 bases not matched to a gene.

In this sample, this clonotype turned up many times. V gene TRBV6-1 combines with J gene TRBJ1-5; 8 bases agree with TRBD1. Trimming took 10 bases from V and 6 from J; bases not matched to a gene: 14. The germline gives CDR1 MNHNS, CDR2 SASEGT. This CDR3 spans 15 amino acids. As DNA, the CDR3 is TGTGCCACCGCTTCCGACAGGGGCTTAAGTCAGCCCCAGCATTTT. Amino acids: CATASDRGLSQPQHF.

This clonotype has only one observation. Given a much more abundant clone one base away, this may be a read error. The gene calls are TRBV20-1 and TRBJ2-1, with D perhaps matching TRBD1 or TRBD2 (5 bases each). Germline values: CDR1 DFQATT, CDR2 SNEGSKA (reference sequence). The CDR3 is made up of 11 amino acids. Between the trimmed V and J ends, which lost 6 bases and 12 bases, there was a span of 15 bases. As DNA, the CDR3 is TGCAGTGCGCCCACTGGGGGATTGCAGTTCTTC. Amino acids: CSAPTGGLQFF.

This clonotype has just a few counts. This chain connects TRBV5-1 to TRBJ2-2; D is undetermined. Trimming shortened V by 6 bases and J by 1 base, and 7 bases separated the two germline ends. Germline assignment: CDR1 SGHRS and CDR2 YFSETQ. The CDR3 is made up of 13 amino acids. The CDR3 sequence is CASKVGNTGELFF. For the CDR3, the DNA is TGCGCCAGCAAGGTGGGGAACACCGGGGAGCTGTTTTTT.

This clonotype came up a few times. This rearrangement joins TRBV5-1 to TRBJ1-2; a possible D gene is TRBD1 (6 bases). The CDR3 loop spans 14 amino acids. In germline, CDR1 is SGHRS, CDR2 YFSETQ. The V end was cut by 0 bases, the J end by 3 bases, with 9 bases between. The DNA for the CDR3 is TGCGCCAGCAGCTTGGAGACAGGTGACTATGGCTACACCTTC. Its translation is CASSLETGDYGYTF.

This clonotype was recorded at least ten times. V is TRBV6-5 and J is TRBJ2-1; 7 nucleotides line up with TRBD2. Germline CDR1 MNHEY, CDR2 SVGAGI. The V and J ends lost 5 bases and 0 bases, in that order; junction bases with no gene match: 10. CDR3 size: 17 residues. This CDR3 is CASSRDYIRGSYNEQFF. The CDR3 DNA is TGTGCCAGCAGTCGGGACTACATACGAGGCTCCTACAATGAGCAGTTCTTC.